The T cell receptor (beta chain) described here comes from a study of cytomegalovirus exposure and HLA in healthy donors. Study-level background: The same platform was used for the roughly 130 validation repertoires and the 650 to 800 first-cohort repertoires, a later analysis reported. Findings and caveats of the study: The study designated 150 to 200 TCR beta chains cytomegalovirus-associated. In vitro checks showed that three CMV-associated chains really do target CMV antigens. High sensitivity and specificity were reportedly achieved when the classifier diagnosed cytomegalovirus status.

About this clone: Its specificity is unknown.

Repertoires were generated with immunoSEQ multiplex PCR, while TCRdb's copy carries only in-frame clones and drops some. Among more than 200,000 clones listed, about 92% were seen once. V was shortened by 2 bases and J by 0 bases, with 9 bases between the two germline ends. The length of the CDR3 is 15 residues. Per germline, CDR1 SGHRS and CDR2 YFSETQ. The origin of this receptor is a woman under 40 in good health and CMV-seronegative. The specimen was PBMCs. The rearrangement joins TRBV5-1 to TRBJ1-5; TRBD1 is a possible D gene (6 bases). CDR3 protein: CASSLTGYSNQPQHF. The DNA of the CDR3 is TGCGCCAGCAGCTTAACAGGGTATAGCAATCAGCCCCAGCATTTT.